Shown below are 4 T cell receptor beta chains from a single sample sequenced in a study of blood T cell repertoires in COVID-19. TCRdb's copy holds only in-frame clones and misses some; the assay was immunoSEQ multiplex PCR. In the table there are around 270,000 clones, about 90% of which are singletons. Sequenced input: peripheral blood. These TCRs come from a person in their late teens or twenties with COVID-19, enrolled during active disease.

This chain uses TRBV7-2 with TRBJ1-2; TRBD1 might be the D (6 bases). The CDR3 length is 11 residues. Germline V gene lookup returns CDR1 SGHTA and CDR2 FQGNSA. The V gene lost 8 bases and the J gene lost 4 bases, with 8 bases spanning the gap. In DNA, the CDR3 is TGTGCCAGCCGGACAGTCTATGGCTACACCTTC. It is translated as CASRTVYGYTF. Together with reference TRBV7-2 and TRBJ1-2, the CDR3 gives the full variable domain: GAGVSQSPSNKVTEKGKDVELRCDPISGHTALYWYRQSLGQGLEFLIYFQGNSAPDKSGLPSDRFSAERTGGSVSTLTIQRTQQEDSAVYLCASRTVYGYTFGSGTRLTVV.

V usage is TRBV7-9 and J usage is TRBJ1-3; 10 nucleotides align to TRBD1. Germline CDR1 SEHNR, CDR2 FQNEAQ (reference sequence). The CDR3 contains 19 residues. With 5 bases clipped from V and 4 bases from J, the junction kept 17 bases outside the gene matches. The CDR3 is CASSPRRTGGKVDGNTIYF. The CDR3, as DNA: TGTGCCAGCAGCCCGCGCCGGACAGGGGGAAAGGTGGACGGAAACACCATATATTTT.

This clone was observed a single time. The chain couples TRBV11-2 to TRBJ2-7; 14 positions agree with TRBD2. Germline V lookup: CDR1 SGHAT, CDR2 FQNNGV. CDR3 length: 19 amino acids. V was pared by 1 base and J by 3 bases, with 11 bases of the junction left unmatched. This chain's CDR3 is CASSLAGGGLAGDGYEQYF. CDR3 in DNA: TGTGCCAGCAGCTTAGCGGGAGGGGGACTAGCGGGAGATGGCTACGAGCAGTACTTC.

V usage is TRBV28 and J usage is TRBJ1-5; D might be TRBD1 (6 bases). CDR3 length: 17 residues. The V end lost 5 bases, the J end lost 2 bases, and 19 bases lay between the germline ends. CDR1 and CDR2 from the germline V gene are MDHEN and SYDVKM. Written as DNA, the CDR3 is TGTGCCAGCAGTCCGTACCAGACAGGCTTGGGCAATCAGCCCCAGCATTTT. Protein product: CASSPYQTGLGNQPQHF.